The 21 T cell receptor beta chains listed next were all sequenced from one sample in a study of T cells in localized non-small cell lung cancer. TCRdb keeps only in-frame clones here, not all; method: immunoSEQ multiplex PCR. The data show fewer than 75,000 clones, 65% to 85% seen once. The sample consisted of peripheral blood, taken before any cancer treatment. The receptors stem from a female donor older than 55 with stage I lung adenocarcinoma.

J is TRBJ2-1 and V is TRBV5-4; the D call may be TRBD1 or TRBD2 (5 bases each). CDR1 SGHNT and CDR2 YYREEE come from the germline V gene (reference sequence). V lost 9 bases, J lost 2 bases, and 18 bases lay in between. The CDR3 has 15 residues. CDR3 in DNA: TGTGCCACTTATGGGGCAGGGAGACCCTACAATGAGCAGTTCTTC. It yields the protein CATYGAGRPYNEQFF.

The CDR3 protein is CASSSPPSLAGVGTGELFF. The CDR3 DNA follows: TGTGCCAGCAGCTCCCCTCCATCGCTAGCGGGGGTTGGCACCGGGGAGCTGTTTTTT. The rearrangement joins TRBV7-9 to TRBJ2-2; 10 bases match TRBD2. Germline CDR1 SEHNR, CDR2 FQNEAQ (reference sequence). The CDR3 extends over 19 amino acids. With 4 bases clipped from V and 4 bases from J, the junction kept 15 bases outside the gene matches. The variable domain in full, completed from reference TRBV7-9 and TRBJ2-2, reads DTGVSQNPRHKITKRGQNVTFRCDPISEHNRLYWYRQTLGQGPEFLTYFQNEAQLEKSRLLSDRFSAERPKGSFSTLEIQRTEQGDSAMYLCASSSPPSLAGVGTGELFFGEGSRLTVL.

The chain combines TRBV9 with TRBJ2-3, with D perhaps being TRBD1 or TRBD2 (6 bases each). V lost 3 bases and J 6 bases, leaving 14 bases between the germline ends. Germline V CDR1 and CDR2: SGDLS, YYNGEE. CDR3 size: 14 residues. CDR3 amino acids: CASSGGAGVDTQYF. The CDR3 DNA follows: TGTGCCAGCAGCGGGGGGGCCGGAGTCGATACGCAGTATTTT.

This sequence joins TRBV2 and TRBJ2-7; a possible D gene is TRBD1 (5 bases). The CDR3 contains 11 residues. V lost 4 bases and J lost 7, with 8 bases in between. Germline V gene data show CDR1 as SNHLY and CDR2 as FYNNEI. The CDR3 DNA reads TGTGCCAGCAGTGGACGACAGGAGCAGTACTTC. Its translation: CASSGRQEQYF.

This CDR3 is CASSLAGGDGYTF. The CDR3, as DNA: TGTGCCAGCAGCTTAGCAGGGGGCGATGGCTACACCTTC. The chain employs TRBV7-2 and TRBJ1-2, with 7 bases fitting TRBD1. V shed 0 bases and J 6 bases; nucleotides not matched to a gene: 1. Per the germline V gene, CDR1 is SGHTA and CDR2 is FQGNSA. The CDR3 has 13 amino acids.

The CDR3 loop reads CASSTKVGYEQYF. The CDR3 coding sequence is TGTGCCAGTAGTACGAAAGTTGGCTACGAGCAGTACTTC. This rearrangement joins TRBV19 to TRBJ2-7; D is unresolved. This CDR3 has 13 amino acids. The V gene lost 4 bases and the J gene lost 3 bases, with 10 bases spanning the gap. Looked up from germline, CDR1 is LNHDA and CDR2 is SQIVND (reference sequence).

V and J are TRBV6-4 and TRBJ2-2; TRBD1 aligns across 9 bases. Trimming took 3 bases from V and 6 from J; bases not matched to a gene: 2. The CDR3 consists of 14 residues. Germline assignment: CDR1 MRHNA and CDR2 SNTAGT. The CDR3 here is CASSEQGAAGELFF. The CDR3 DNA reads as TGTGCCAGCAGTGAACAGGGGGCCGCCGGGGAGCTGTTTTTT.

The genes are TRBV27 and TRBJ2-1; D unclear. CDR3 length equals 15 residues. With 5 bases removed from V and 5 bases from J, the gap between germline ends came to 16 bases. Germline V gene data show CDR1 as MNHEY and CDR2 as SMNVEV (reference sequence). The CDR3 nucleotides are TGTGCCAGCAGTGCAGTAGTCAGTTTAAACAATGAGCAGTTCTTC. It encodes CASSAVVSLNNEQFF.

V usage is TRBV7-2 and J usage is TRBJ1-1, with D tentatively TRBD1 (5 bases). V lost 5 bases and J 2 bases, leaving 15 bases between the germline ends. Germline V gene sequence: CDR1 SGHTA, CDR2 FQGNSA. The CDR3 sequence is 15 residues long. The CDR3 reads CASSRGPLINTEAFF. The CDR3 DNA reads as TGTGCCAGCAGCAGGGGTCCATTAATCAACACTGAAGCTTTCTTT.

This chain links TRBV4-1 with TRBJ2-7; possible D gene TRBD1, 6 bases. CDR1 is MGHRA and CDR2 is YSYEKL in the germline V gene. V lost 3 bases and J 4 bases, leaving 10 bases between the germline ends. The CDR3 has 13 amino acids. CDR3 DNA: TGCGCCAGCAGCCACCTCCAGGGGTACGAGCAGTACTTC. Translated, it gives CASSHLQGYEQYF.

The rearrangement uses TRBV5-1 and TRBJ2-3, with 7 bases identical to TRBD2. V shed 6 bases and J 9 bases; nucleotides not matched to a gene: 7. This CDR3 is built from 12 residues. The germline V gene encodes CDR1 SGHRS and CDR2 YFSETQ. The DNA for the CDR3 is TGCGCCAGCAAACCAACTAGCGACACGCAGTATTTT. This gives the protein CASKPTSDTQYF.

This sequence joins TRBV11-3 and TRBJ1-1, with D unresolved. Germline CDR1 and CDR2: SGHNT and YENEEA. Trimming cost V 0 bases and J 1 base, with 9 bases left between them. This CDR3 is built from 15 residues. The CDR3 loop reads CASSLDVPRNTEAFF. CDR3 nucleotides: TGTGCCAGCAGCTTAGATGTACCCAGGAACACTGAAGCTTTCTTT.

The genes are TRBV9 and TRBJ2-7, with D tentatively TRBD1 or TRBD2 (5 bases each). The V and J ends lost 3 bases and 7 bases respectively, with 14 bases between them. The CDR3 is 13 residues long. CDR1 and CDR2 (germline): SGDLS, YYNGEE. The CDR3 region has the DNA TGTGCCAGCAGCGGATCGGGGCAAAGGGAGCAGTACTTC. Residues: CASSGSGQREQYF.

The CDR3 reads CASSATGRRTEAFF. CDR3 DNA: TGTGCCAGTAGTGCGACAGGGCGGCGTACTGAAGCTTTCTTT. This rearrangement joins TRBV19 to TRBJ1-1; TRBD1 matches at 7 bases. Germline-derived CDR1 and CDR2 are LNHDA and SQIVND (reference sequence). V shed 5 bases and J 5 bases; nucleotides not matched to a gene: 8. The CDR3 consists of 14 residues.

The chain recombines TRBV2 with TRBJ1-5, with a weak D call TRBD1 (5 bases). Trimming removed 7 bases from V and 5 bases from J, with 15 bases in between. Per the germline V gene, CDR1 is SNHLY and CDR2 is FYNNEI. This CDR3 comprises 14 residues. CDR3 residues: CASNGGPPDQPQHF. CDR3 DNA: TGTGCCAGCAACGGGGGACCCCCTGATCAGCCCCAGCATTTT.

The genes are TRBV5-1 and TRBJ1-5; D is uncertain. Trimming stripped 6 bases from V and 6 bases from J, with 19 bases between. This CDR3 region has 15 residues. The germline V gene has CDR1 SGHRS and CDR2 YFSETQ. Written as DNA, the CDR3 is TGCGCCAGCACCCCTAAGTGGAGCAGAGTTCAGCCCCAGCATTTT. It yields the protein CASTPKWSRVQPQHF.

The chain has TRBV6-5 and TRBJ1-1; the D is unclear. V was clipped by 7 bases and J by 0 bases, with 12 bases between them. The CDR3 is made up of 14 amino acids. Germline V gene sequence: CDR1 MNHEY, CDR2 SVGAGI. CDR3 protein: CASNPSIMNTEAFF. The DNA for the CDR3 is TGTGCCAGCAACCCGAGTATCATGAACACTGAAGCTTTCTTT.

The CDR3 DNA sequence: TGTGCCAGCAGCCTTGACGCCGAACAGGGGAGGTATGGCTACACCTTC. Protein: CASSLDAEQGRYGYTF. This rearrangement joins TRBV7-2 to TRBJ1-2; 7 positions match TRBD1. This CDR3 spans 16 amino acids. The V gene's germline CDR1 is SGHTA and CDR2 FQGNSA. The ends lost 5 bases at V and 5 bases at J; junction bases unmatched: 14.

The chain links TRBV12-5 to TRBJ1-2, with TRBD1 matching 7 bases. V dropped 1 base and J dropped 5; count of bases not matched to a gene: 10. CDR3 size: 16 residues. Germline CDR1 reads LGHNT; CDR2 reads FRNRAP. CDR3 DNA sequence: TGTGCTAGTGGTTTGGAAAACCCTGACAGGGAGTATGGCTACACCTTC. Its translation is CASGLENPDREYGYTF.

In this sample, this clone turned up once. V gene TRBV7-2 combines with J gene TRBJ2-3; no reliable D call. Trimming pared 0 bases from V and 4 bases from J, leaving 2 bases between. The germline gives CDR1 SGHTA, CDR2 FQGNSA. The CDR3 contains 12 residues. CDR3 nucleotides: TGTGCCAGCAGCTTAGCGGCAGATACGCAGTATTTT. This codes for CASSLAADTQYF.

Points on this clone: This specimen includes other DNA sequences encoding the same CDR3. The chain links TRBV27 to TRBJ2-1; D gene uncertain. Germline V gene lookup returns CDR1 MNHEY and CDR2 SMNVEV (reference sequence). CDR3 size: 12 residues. The V end was cut by 5 bases, the J end by 3 bases, with 5 bases between. The CDR3 sequence: CASSRGYNEQFF. CDR3 sequence (DNA): TGTGCCAGCAGTCGTGGCTACAATGAGCAGTTCTTC.